This T cell receptor (beta chain) was found in a study of blood T cells in healthy people across ages. A second PCR, run for about 7 to 11 cycles, used a sample-barcoded 5' primer plus a J-beta primer mix. Each TCR beta cDNA got a 12-nucleotide random molecular identifier. TCRdb used MiXCR to reprocess the 5' RACE reads, holding one entry per CDR3 protein. The table has over 700,000 distinct CDR3 sequences, around half seen once. From germline, CDR1 is MNHEY and CDR2 SVGEGT. The CDR3 has 12 amino acids. Trimming removed 2 bases from V and 7 bases from J, with 9 bases in between. The receptor's source is a man of 80 years or more in good health. The sequenced material came from blood. This sequence joins TRBV6-2 or TRBV6-3 and TRBJ2-7, with D possibly being TRBD1 (5 bases). The DNA for the CDR3 is TGTGCCAGCAGTTACGCCTCAGGGGAGCAGTACTTC. Translation: CASSYASGEQYF.